In its sample, the clone carrying this T cell receptor (beta chain) was seen a few times. Its antigen is currently unknown. This sample is part of a study of T-cell reconstitution after alpha-beta-depleted transplantation in children. Study-wide results and caveats: It was reported that alpha-beta T cells came from several hundred expanded graft clones (about two months after transplant).

The germline V gene encodes CDR1 MNHEY and CDR2 SMNVEV (reference sequence). Trimming took 3 bases from V and 6 from J, leaving 9 bases between them. CDR3 size: 13 residues. During its preparation, the TCRbeta library received unique molecular identifiers. One entry per CDR3 protein, called by TCRdb with MiXCR from the PCR reads. Here the sample spans hundreds of thousands of distinct CDR3 sequences, 16% being singletons. The chain is built from TRBV27 and TRBJ2-1; D possibly corresponds to TRBD2 (5 bases). The TCR comes from a male patient aged 2 to 10 who had a stem cell transplant for acute lymphoblastic leukemia, so the T cells may come from the graft donor. This specimen was PBMCs, mostly from graft donor cells, taken 360 days after TCRalphabeta/CD19-depleted stem cell transplant. DNA for the CDR3: TGTGCCAGCAGTTTTGGACTTAGCAATGAGCAGTTCTTC. Its protein is CASSFGLSNEQFF.